The rows below give T cell receptor beta chains drawn from one sample of a study of T-cell reconstitution after alpha-beta-depleted transplantation in children. One entry per CDR3 protein, called by TCRdb with MiXCR from the PCR reads. The sample carries 700,000 to 950,000 distinct CDR3 sequences, 15% to 20% recorded once. The material was PBMCs, mostly from graft donor cells, obtained 360 days after TCRalphabeta/CD19-depleted stem cell transplant. The source is a male patient aged 10-17 years who had a stem cell transplant for acute lymphoblastic leukemia, so the T cells may come from the graft donor. CDR3s include the opening cysteine and the closing phenylalanine or tryptophan. The D gene is left open where the match is weak. For some rows the clone size is stated as once, few or many, or as a class when expanded; others skip it.

CDR3 length: 12; clone size: many; J gene: TRBJ2-1; V gene: TRBV5-1; D gene: .; CDR3 protein: CASSVVSNEQFF; CDR3 DNA: TGCGCCAGCAGTGTAGTTTCGAATGAGCAGTTCTTC
CDR3 length: 16; clone size: few; J gene: TRBJ2-1; V gene: TRBV7-3; D gene: .; CDR3 protein: CASSLIRSLSYNEQFF; CDR3 DNA: TGTGCCAGCAGCTTAATACGTAGCCTCTCCTACAATGAGCAGTTCTTC
CDR3 length: 14; clone size: few; J gene: TRBJ2-1; V gene: TRBV7-2; D gene: .; CDR3 protein: CASSFRSAVNEQFF; CDR3 DNA: TGTGCCAGCAGCTTTCGGAGCGCGGTAAATGAGCAGTTCTTC
CDR3 length: 16; clone size: .; J gene: TRBJ2-1; V gene: TRBV15; D gene: .; CDR3 protein: CATAPSKAGLLNEQFF; CDR3 DNA: TGTGCCACTGCGCCGTCGAAGGCGGGACTCCTCAATGAGCAGTTCTTC
CDR3 length: 17; clone size: once; J gene: TRBJ2-5; V gene: TRBV3-1; D gene: .; CDR3 protein: CASSQFAWERPSRAQYF; CDR3 DNA: TGTGCCAGCAGCCAATTTGCTTGGGAACGGCCGAGTAGGGCCCAGTACTTC
CDR3 length: 12; clone size: few; J gene: TRBJ2-3; V gene: TRBV7-9; D gene: .; CDR3 protein: CASSHMPDTQYF; CDR3 DNA: TGTGCCAGCAGCCACATGCCGGATACGCAGTATTTT
CDR3 length: 14; clone size: few; J gene: TRBJ1-4; V gene: TRBV7-9; D gene: .; CDR3 protein: CASSLVETNEKLFF; CDR3 DNA: TGTGCCAGCAGCTTAGTGGAAACTAATGAAAAACTGTTTTTT
CDR3 length: 15; clone size: .; J gene: TRBJ2-1; V gene: TRBV6-5; D gene: .; CDR3 protein: CASSYSAGARNEQFF; CDR3 DNA: TGTGCCAGCAGTTACTCGGCCGGGGCGAGAAATGAGCAGTTCTTC
CDR3 length: 15; clone size: few; J gene: TRBJ2-7; V gene: TRBV20-1; D gene: TRBD1; CDR3 protein: CSARDRTGARYEQYF; CDR3 DNA: TGCAGTGCTAGAGACAGGACAGGGGCCCGCTACGAGCAGTACTTC
CDR3 length: 17; clone size: few; J gene: TRBJ2-4; V gene: TRBV2; D gene: .; CDR3 protein: CASSLITTGRAKNIQYF; CDR3 DNA: TGTGCCAGCAGCCTTATTACTACAGGGAGAGCCAAAAACATTCAGTACTTC
CDR3 length: 15; clone size: once; J gene: TRBJ2-5; V gene: TRBV7-8; D gene: .; CDR3 protein: CASRRDIEYQETQYF; CDR3 DNA: TGTGCCAGCAGGCGGGACATAGAGTACCAAGAGACCCAGTACTTC
CDR3 length: 19; clone size: many; J gene: TRBJ2-6; V gene: TRBV21-1; D gene: .; CDR3 protein: CAVHPGDRGRSSGANVLTF; CDR3 DNA: TGTGCCGTACATCCCGGGGACAGGGGGCGTTCGTCTGGGGCCAACGTCCTGACTTTC
CDR3 length: 17; clone size: .; J gene: TRBJ2-7; V gene: TRBV4-1; D gene: TRBD2; CDR3 protein: CASSQAILAALSYEQYF; CDR3 DNA: TGCGCCAGCAGCCAGGCCATACTAGCGGCCCTCTCCTACGAGCAGTACTTC
CDR3 length: 15; clone size: few; J gene: TRBJ1-4; V gene: TRBV5-1; D gene: .; CDR3 protein: CASSLVEGGREKLFF; CDR3 DNA: TGCGCCAGCAGCTTGGTCGAGGGTGGCCGTGAAAAACTGTTTTTT
CDR3 length: 12; clone size: few; J gene: TRBJ2-7; V gene: TRBV29-1; D gene: .; CDR3 protein: CSVGQGYYEQYF; CDR3 DNA: TGCAGCGTTGGGCAGGGGTACTACGAGCAGTACTTC
CDR3 length: 16; clone size: few; J gene: TRBJ2-2; V gene: TRBV11-1; D gene: TRBD2; CDR3 protein: CASSLSGLAGAGELFF; CDR3 DNA: TGTGCCAGCAGCTTGTCAGGACTAGCGGGAGCCGGGGAGCTGTTTTTT
CDR3 length: 12; clone size: .; J gene: TRBJ1-5; V gene: TRBV12-3/TRBV12-4; D gene: .; CDR3 protein: CASSIRNQPQHF; CDR3 DNA: TGTGCCAGCAGCATAAGAAATCAGCCCCAGCATTTT
CDR3 length: 13; clone size: few; J gene: TRBJ2-7; V gene: TRBV29-1; D gene: .; CDR3 protein: CSAQTGHAYEQYF; CDR3 DNA: TGCAGCGCCCAGACAGGTCATGCCTACGAGCAGTACTTC
CDR3 length: 18; clone size: .; J gene: TRBJ1-2; V gene: TRBV2; D gene: TRBD1; CDR3 protein: CASSEATPGTGEDYGYTF; CDR3 DNA: TGTGCCAGCAGTGAAGCGACTCCCGGGACAGGAGAGGACTATGGCTACACCTTC
CDR3 length: 15; clone size: .; J gene: TRBJ2-6; V gene: TRBV6-1; D gene: .; CDR3 protein: CASRWKASGANVLTF; CDR3 DNA: TGTGCCAGCAGGTGGAAAGCCTCTGGGGCCAACGTCCTGACTTTC
CDR3 length: 14; clone size: many; J gene: TRBJ2-1; V gene: TRBV12-3/TRBV12-4; D gene: .; CDR3 protein: CASSTGPANNEQFF; CDR3 DNA: TGTGCCAGCAGTACGGGCCCCGCCAACAATGAGCAGTTCTTC
CDR3 length: 13; clone size: few; J gene: TRBJ2-6; V gene: TRBV6-1; D gene: .; CDR3 protein: CASSGRVANVLTF; CDR3 DNA: TGTGCCAGCAGTGGAAGGGTAGCCAACGTCCTGACTTTC
CDR3 length: 15; clone size: few; J gene: TRBJ2-1; V gene: TRBV24-1; D gene: .; CDR3 protein: CATSDAITPGNEQFF; CDR3 DNA: TGTGCCACCAGTGACGCGATAACCCCTGGGAATGAGCAGTTCTTC
CDR3 length: 14; clone size: few; J gene: TRBJ1-1; V gene: TRBV28; D gene: .; CDR3 protein: CASSPYGGNTEAFF; CDR3 DNA: TGTGCCAGCAGTCCATACGGCGGGAACACTGAAGCTTTCTTT
CDR3 length: 13; clone size: once; J gene: TRBJ2-1; V gene: TRBV5-1; D gene: .; CDR3 protein: CASSPLPLDEQFF; CDR3 DNA: TGCGCCAGCAGCCCATTACCCCTCGATGAGCAGTTCTTC
CDR3 length: 18; clone size: .; J gene: TRBJ2-4; V gene: TRBV11-2; D gene: .; CDR3 protein: CASSSGLQRVSGKNIQYF; CDR3 DNA: TGTGCCAGCAGCTCGGGACTCCAACGCGTATCTGGGAAAAACATTCAGTACTTC
CDR3 length: 12; clone size: many; J gene: TRBJ2-7; V gene: TRBV29-1; D gene: TRBD1; CDR3 protein: CSGRDSSYEQYF; CDR3 DNA: TGCAGCGGACGGGACAGCTCCTACGAGCAGTACTTC
CDR3 length: 14; clone size: .; J gene: TRBJ2-1; V gene: TRBV7-8; D gene: .; CDR3 protein: CASSLFGRGNEQFF; CDR3 DNA: TGTGCCAGCAGCTTATTTGGCAGAGGCAATGAGCAGTTCTTC
CDR3 length: 22; clone size: .; J gene: TRBJ2-1; V gene: TRBV12-3/TRBV12-4; D gene: TRBD2; CDR3 protein: CASSFRVRGLAGGGRPYNEQFF; CDR3 DNA: TGTGCCAGCAGTTTCAGGGTCCGCGGGCTAGCGGGAGGAGGCAGGCCCTACAATGAGCAGTTCTTC
CDR3 length: 15; clone size: many; J gene: TRBJ2-7; V gene: TRBV5-1; D gene: TRBD1; CDR3 protein: CASNILGTGAYEQYF; CDR3 DNA: TGCGCCAGCAATATCTTGGGGACAGGGGCCTACGAGCAGTACTTC
CDR3 length: 13; clone size: few; J gene: TRBJ2-5; V gene: TRBV20-1; D gene: .; CDR3 protein: CSATKTWTETQYF; CDR3 DNA: TGCAGTGCTACCAAGACCTGGACAGAGACCCAGTACTTC
CDR3 length: 17; clone size: .; J gene: TRBJ2-7; V gene: TRBV4-2; D gene: TRBD2; CDR3 protein: CASSQVGAGGSSYEQYF; CDR3 DNA: TGTGCCAGCAGCCAAGTCGGGGCGGGCGGGAGCTCCTACGAGCAGTACTTC
CDR3 length: 17; clone size: .; J gene: TRBJ2-5; V gene: TRBV11-2; D gene: TRBD2; CDR3 protein: CASSLDLLAGDFETQYF; CDR3 DNA: TGTGCCAGCAGCTTAGATCTTCTAGCGGGAGATTTTGAGACCCAGTACTTC
CDR3 length: 14; clone size: .; J gene: TRBJ1-5; V gene: TRBV4-1; D gene: TRBD1; CDR3 protein: CASSPTPTGEPQHF; CDR3 DNA: TGCGCCAGCAGCCCAACCCCGACAGGGGAGCCCCAGCATTTT
CDR3 length: 13; clone size: few; J gene: TRBJ2-5; V gene: TRBV29-1; D gene: TRBD1; CDR3 protein: CSARDRGWETQYF; CDR3 DNA: TGCAGCGCCAGGGACAGGGGTTGGGAGACCCAGTACTTC
CDR3 length: 17; clone size: .; J gene: TRBJ2-2; V gene: TRBV7-9; D gene: .; CDR3 protein: CASSLKLARWNTGELFF; CDR3 DNA: TGTGCCAGCAGCTTAAAATTAGCCAGATGGAACACCGGGGAGCTGTTTTTT
CDR3 length: 15; clone size: .; J gene: TRBJ2-7; V gene: TRBV28; D gene: .; CDR3 protein: CASSVRTLGIYEQYF; CDR3 DNA: TGTGCCAGCAGTGTCCGGACCCTAGGGATCTACGAGCAGTACTTC
CDR3 length: 16; clone size: .; J gene: TRBJ2-2; V gene: TRBV5-1; D gene: .; CDR3 protein: CASSLKKQGGTGELFF; CDR3 DNA: TGCGCCAGCAGCTTGAAGAAGCAGGGAGGAACCGGGGAGCTGTTTTTT
CDR3 length: 15; clone size: few; J gene: TRBJ1-4; V gene: TRBV7-9; D gene: .; CDR3 protein: CASSTGRLTNEKLFF; CDR3 DNA: TGTGCCAGCAGCACGGGACGGCTAACTAATGAAAAACTGTTTTTT
CDR3 length: 14; clone size: .; J gene: TRBJ1-4; V gene: TRBV4-2; D gene: .; CDR3 protein: CASSQSGVEGKLFF; CDR3 DNA: TGTGCCAGCAGCCAATCAGGGGTGGAAGGAAAACTGTTTTTT
CDR3 length: 14; clone size: many; J gene: TRBJ2-7; V gene: TRBV10-3; D gene: .; CDR3 protein: CAISDRGLSYEQYF; CDR3 DNA: TGTGCCATCAGTGACAGGGGCCTCTCCTACGAGCAGTACTTC
CDR3 length: 18; clone size: .; J gene: TRBJ2-1; V gene: TRBV3-1; D gene: .; CDR3 protein: CASSLVGFEGPHYNEQFF; CDR3 DNA: TGTGCCAGCAGCCTCGTGGGGTTTGAGGGCCCCCACTACAATGAGCAGTTCTTC
CDR3 length: 15; clone size: .; J gene: TRBJ2-7; V gene: TRBV3-1; D gene: .; CDR3 protein: CASSQGLTASYEQYF; CDR3 DNA: TGTGCCAGCAGCCAAGGACTAACAGCAAGTTACGAGCAGTACTTC
CDR3 length: 14; clone size: many; J gene: TRBJ2-4; V gene: TRBV10-3; D gene: TRBD1; CDR3 protein: CAISRQGRENIQYF; CDR3 DNA: TGTGCCATCAGTCGACAGGGAAGGGAAAACATTCAGTACTTC
CDR3 length: 12; clone size: .; J gene: TRBJ2-7; V gene: TRBV5-6; D gene: .; CDR3 protein: CASRTRSHEQYF; CDR3 DNA: TGTGCCAGCAGAACCAGGTCCCACGAGCAGTACTTC
CDR3 length: 14; clone size: .; J gene: TRBJ2-4; V gene: TRBV5-1; D gene: TRBD1; CDR3 protein: CASSDDRGGNIQYF; CDR3 DNA: TGCGCCAGCAGCGACGACAGGGGAGGAAACATTCAGTACTTC
CDR3 length: 15; clone size: many; J gene: TRBJ2-5; V gene: TRBV12-3/TRBV12-4; D gene: TRBD2; CDR3 protein: CASSFQLAGEETQYF; CDR3 DNA: TGTGCCAGCAGTTTTCAACTAGCGGGGGAAGAGACCCAGTACTTC
CDR3 length: 13; clone size: .; J gene: TRBJ2-2; V gene: TRBV24-1; D gene: .; CDR3 protein: CATCLVGTGELFF; CDR3 DNA: TGTGCCACCTGCCTGGTCGGAACCGGGGAGCTGTTTTTT
CDR3 length: 15; clone size: .; J gene: TRBJ2-3; V gene: TRBV27; D gene: TRBD2; CDR3 protein: CASSLHPGTSGTQYF; CDR3 DNA: TGTGCCAGCAGTTTACACCCCGGGACTAGCGGGACGCAGTATTTT
CDR3 length: 14; clone size: .; J gene: TRBJ2-3; V gene: TRBV6-4; D gene: .; CDR3 protein: CASKSGPGTDTQYF; CDR3 DNA: TGTGCCAGCAAAAGCGGGCCGGGGACAGATACGCAGTATTTT
CDR3 length: 24; clone size: .; J gene: TRBJ1-5; V gene: TRBV12-5; D gene: TRBD1; CDR3 protein: CASGLVHTRLFGTADQNSNQPQHF; CDR3 DNA: TGTGCTAGTGGTTTGGTACATACCAGACTCTTCGGGACAGCGGATCAAAATAGCAATCAGCCCCAGCATTTT
CDR3 length: 13; clone size: .; J gene: TRBJ2-2; V gene: TRBV6-6; D gene: .; CDR3 protein: CASISANTGELFF; CDR3 DNA: TGTGCCAGCATTTCAGCGAACACCGGGGAGCTGTTTTTT
CDR3 length: 15; clone size: .; J gene: TRBJ1-2; V gene: TRBV4-1; D gene: .; CDR3 protein: CASSQVTGANYGYTF; CDR3 DNA: TGCGCCAGCAGCCAAGTAACGGGGGCCAACTATGGCTACACCTTC
CDR3 length: 16; clone size: .; J gene: TRBJ2-2; V gene: TRBV5-1; D gene: TRBD2; CDR3 protein: CASSIGLAANTGELFF; CDR3 DNA: TGCGCCAGCAGCATTGGACTAGCGGCCAACACCGGGGAGCTGTTTTTT
CDR3 length: 13; clone size: .; J gene: TRBJ2-1; V gene: TRBV2; D gene: .; CDR3 protein: CASRKNRRNEQFF; CDR3 DNA: TGTGCCAGCAGAAAGAATAGAAGGAATGAGCAGTTCTTC